Presented here are 21 T cell receptor beta chains from one specimen sequenced in a study of CD8 T cells in ankylosing spondylitis. TCRdb recomputed calls from the 5' RACE reads with MiXCR, one row per CDR3 protein. The sample has approximately 220,000 distinct CDR3 sequences, around 25% seen once. Sequences were obtained from blood, either unsorted or a sorted T cell fraction (not recorded which). These receptors originate from a male donor with ankylosing spondylitis or in good health (not recorded which).

This sequence joins TRBV5-1 and TRBJ1-1; D not resolved. The ends were cut back, 0 bases at V and 0 bases at J, with 9 bases in the middle. CDR3 length: 15 residues. CDR1 and CDR2 from the germline V gene are SGHRS and YFSETQ. CDR3 in amino acids: CASSLDGILNTEAFF. The CDR3 bases are TGCGCCAGCAGCTTGGACGGGATTCTGAACACTGAAGCTTTCTTT.

V and J are TRBV25-1 and TRBJ2-1, with 7 bases matching TRBD2. Per the germline V gene, CDR1 is MGHDK and CDR2 is SYGVNS. J lost 2 bases, V lost 6 bases, and 1 base had no gene match. CDR3 length: 13 residues. This CDR3 reads CASRRGTYNEQFF. As DNA, the CDR3 is TGTGCCAGCAGGCGGGGGACCTACAATGAGCAGTTCTTC. Using reference TRBV25-1 and TRBJ2-1 for the parts outside the CDR3, the full variable domain is EADIYQTPRYLVIGTGKKITLECSQTMGHDKMYWYQQDPGMELHLIHYSYGVNSTEKGDLSSESTVSRIRTEHFPLTLESARPSHTSQYLCASRRGTYNEQFFGPGTRLTVL.

There are a few counts of this clonotype. The chain recombines TRBV29-1 with TRBJ2-3; D is uncertain. V lost 7 bases and J 0 bases, leaving 11 bases between the germline ends. Looked up from germline, CDR1 is SQVTM and CDR2 is ANQGSEA. CDR3 size: 13 residues. This CDR3 is CSEAGTSTDTQYF. CDR3 in DNA: TGCAGCGAGGCAGGTACTAGCACAGATACGCAGTATTTT.

This clonotype has ten or more counts. The gene calls are TRBV10-3 and TRBJ2-1; D ambiguous. The CDR3 runs 17 residues. CDR1 ENHRY and CDR2 SYGVKD come from the germline V gene. V dropped 0 bases and J dropped 8 bases, with 20 bases sitting between them. This CDR3 reads CAISESLRSPGVDEQFF. As DNA, the CDR3 is TGTGCCATCAGTGAGTCTCTTAGGAGTCCGGGCGTCGATGAGCAGTTCTTC.

The table lists this clonotype with a few counts. The V call is TRBV12-3 or TRBV12-4, the J call TRBJ2-7; 12 bases are shared with TRBD2. Trimming took 4 bases from V and 2 from J; bases not matched to a gene: 15. This CDR3 has 19 amino acids. In nucleotides, the CDR3 is TGTGCCAGCAGTTCCGCGCTAGCGGGAGGGCAAGGAGTGCCCTACGAGCAGTACTTC. Its translation is CASSSALAGGQGVPYEQYF.

Ten or more counts support this clonotype. J is TRBJ1-6 and V is TRBV5-1, with a weak D call TRBD1 (5 bases). The V end was cut by 1 base, the J end by 7 bases, with 12 bases between. Germline CDR1 SGHRS, CDR2 YFSETQ. The CDR3 is 15 residues long. This chain's CDR3 is CASSLWRDFNSPLHF. DNA for the CDR3: TGCGCCAGCAGCTTGTGGCGGGACTTCAATTCACCCCTCCACTTT.

The V call is TRBV5-1, the J call TRBJ1-1, with no clear D. The length of the CDR3 is 14 residues. Germline-derived CDR1 and CDR2 are SGHRS and YFSETQ. V lost 4 bases and J lost 4, with 14 bases in between. CDR3 sequence (DNA): TGCGCCAGCAGCCCGGGGAGGCACGGCACTGAAGCTTTCTTT. Its protein is CASSPGRHGTEAFF.

This clonotype was counted many times. The rearrangement links TRBV10-3 to TRBJ2-7, with 8 bases lining up with TRBD2. The CDR3 sequence is 18 residues long. The germline CDR1 and CDR2 sequences are ENHRY and SYGVKD. The trim removed 11 bases at V and 0 bases at J, leaving 21 bases unmatched. Here the CDR3 reads CAASPKGVAGLTSYEQYF. The CDR3 DNA is TGTGCCGCCTCCCCTAAGGGGGTAGCGGGACTCACCTCCTACGAGCAGTACTTC.

This clonotype has a count of ten or more. This chain links TRBV29-1 with TRBJ2-5; TRBD1 is a possible D gene (6 bases). Germline CDR1 SQVTM, CDR2 ANQGSEA. Trimming shortened V by 1 base and J by 5 bases, and 14 bases separated the two germline ends. The CDR3 has 14 residues. This chain's CDR3 is CSVEATGTRETQYF. Written as DNA, the CDR3 is TGCAGCGTTGAAGCGACGGGGACACGTGAGACCCAGTACTTC.

There are many counts of this clonotype. The gene calls are TRBV29-1 and TRBJ2-7; D is undetermined. The germline gives CDR1 SQVTM, CDR2 ANQGSEA. V was shortened by 4 bases and J by 0 bases, with 7 bases between the two germline ends. The CDR3 runs to 12 residues. The CDR3 protein is CSVGANSYEQYF. CDR3 nucleotide sequence: TGCAGCGTTGGAGCAAACTCCTACGAGCAGTACTTC.

This clonotype was detected ten times or more. The J gene is TRBJ2-1, the V gene TRBV20-1, with D possibly matching TRBD1 (5 bases). The V gene's germline CDR1 is DFQATT and CDR2 SNEGSKA (reference sequence). The CDR3 spans 14 residues. V was cut by 3 bases and J by 6 bases, with 15 bases left in between. CDR3 DNA sequence: TGCAGTGCTAGTATAGGGCAGGGAAGCAATGAGCAGTTCTTC. Translation: CSASIGQGSNEQFF.

This clonotype was counted only a few times. The rearrangement joins TRBV9 to TRBJ2-1, with a weak D call TRBD1 (6 bases). Per the germline V gene, CDR1 is SGDLS and CDR2 is YYNGEE. V lost 0 bases and J lost 8, with 12 bases in between. This CDR3 region has 14 residues. This CDR3 is CASSVVAGVHEQFF. The CDR3 DNA sequence: TGTGCCAGCAGCGTAGTGGCAGGGGTCCATGAGCAGTTCTTC.

This chain links TRBV29-1 with TRBJ2-1; 9 positions match TRBD2. Trimming took 6 bases from V and 7 from J; bases not matched to a gene: 13. CDR1 is SQVTM, CDR2 ANQGSEA, per germline. CDR3 length equals 15 residues. The CDR3 nucleotides are TGCAGCGTGCACAGGGGTCTAGCGGGAATGAATGAGCAGTTCTTC. Translated, it gives CSVHRGLAGMNEQFF.

This clonotype was seen ten or more times. The chain has TRBV29-1 and TRBJ2-1, with 7 bases identical to TRBD1. Germline CDR1 reads SQVTM; CDR2 reads ANQGSEA. The CDR3 is 14 residues long. The V gene end was trimmed by 8 bases and the J gene end by 2 bases; junction bases not matched to a gene: 9. As DNA, the CDR3 is TGCAGCACCCGTCGGGACAGACCCTACAATGAGCAGTTCTTC. Translating it yields CSTRRDRPYNEQFF.

As for this clonotype: This may come from a read error, since a much larger clone is one base off. V is TRBV7-2 and J is TRBJ2-1; D gene uncertain. The V and J ends lost 7 bases and 6 bases respectively, with 22 bases between them. This CDR3 comprises 16 residues. From germline, CDR1 is SGHTA and CDR2 FQGNSA. The CDR3 sequence is CASISPQSPGFNEQFF. Here the CDR3 DNA reads TGTGCCAGCATCTCTCCTCAGAGCCCAGGCTTCAATGAGCAGTTCTTC.

This clonotype was picked up many times. This sequence joins TRBV29-1 and TRBJ2-5; 7 nucleotides line up with TRBD2. V trimming: 5 bases; J trimming: 5 bases; junction bases outside the gene matches: 5. Germline V lookup: CDR1 SQVTM, CDR2 ANQGSEA. CDR3 size: 12 residues. CDR3 coding DNA: TGCAGCGTTAGGCGGGAGCGGGAGACCCAGTACTTC. This gives the protein CSVRRERETQYF.

The chain couples TRBV20-1 to TRBJ1-2; D is undetermined. Per the germline V gene, CDR1 is DFQATT and CDR2 is SNEGSKA (reference sequence). The V end lost 3 bases, the J end lost 1 base, and 12 bases lay between the germline ends. The CDR3 runs to 14 residues. In DNA form, the CDR3 reads TGCAGTGCTAGTTACCGGGCCGATAACTATGGCTACACCTTC. Protein sequence: CSASYRADNYGYTF.

The chain combines TRBV20-1 with TRBJ2-7, with a weak D call TRBD2 (5 bases). V was cut by 3 bases and J by 5 bases, with 14 bases left in between. This CDR3 spans 13 amino acids. The germline V gene has CDR1 DFQATT and CDR2 SNEGSKA (reference sequence). The CDR3 sequence: CSASSPLGNEQYF. The DNA of the CDR3 is TGCAGTGCTAGTTCGCCACTAGGGAACGAGCAGTACTTC.

This clonotype has a single count. The chain links TRBV5-1 to TRBJ2-7; D uncertain. Germline assignment: CDR1 SGHRS and CDR2 YFSETQ. V lost 0 bases, J lost 3 bases, and 7 bases lay in between. This CDR3 region has 13 residues. The CDR3 is CASSLDADYEQYF. The CDR3 DNA reads as TGCGCCAGCAGCTTGGACGCCGACTACGAGCAGTACTTC.

This sequence joins TRBV20-1 and TRBJ2-7; D remains unclear. Trimming stripped 4 bases from V and 6 bases from J, with 19 bases between. CDR1 and CDR2 (germline): DFQATT, SNEGSKA (reference sequence). The CDR3 sequence is 14 residues long. The CDR3, as DNA: TGCAGTGCTACGATCCCCCCGGGCAGGAGCGAGCAGTACTTC. Residues: CSATIPPGRSEQYF.

This clonotype appeared many times. V usage is TRBV20-1 and J usage is TRBJ1-1; D is unresolved. V lost 4 bases, J lost 4 bases, and 10 bases lay in between. This CDR3 comprises 12 residues. Germline V gene lookup returns CDR1 DFQATT and CDR2 SNEGSKA (reference sequence). The CDR3, as DNA: TGCAGTGCTAATCGGGTGAGCACTGAAGCTTTCTTT. It specifies CSANRVSTEAFF.